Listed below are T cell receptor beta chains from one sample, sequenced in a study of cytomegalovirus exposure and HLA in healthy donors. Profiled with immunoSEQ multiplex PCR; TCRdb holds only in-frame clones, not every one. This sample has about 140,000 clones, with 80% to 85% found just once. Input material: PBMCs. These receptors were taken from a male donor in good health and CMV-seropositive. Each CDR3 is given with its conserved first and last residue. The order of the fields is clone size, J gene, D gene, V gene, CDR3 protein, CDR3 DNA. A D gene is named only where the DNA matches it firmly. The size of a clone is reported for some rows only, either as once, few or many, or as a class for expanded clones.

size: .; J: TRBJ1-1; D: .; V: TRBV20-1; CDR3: CSAREVAEAFF; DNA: TGCAGTGCCAGGGAGGTGGCTGAAGCTTTCTTT
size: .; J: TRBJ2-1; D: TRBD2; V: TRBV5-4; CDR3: CASSSLELAGANEQFF; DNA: TGTGCCAGCAGCTCCCTAGAATTAGCGGGAGCAAATGAGCAGTTCTTC
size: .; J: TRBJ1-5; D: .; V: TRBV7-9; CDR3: CASSLSGNQPQHF; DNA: TGTGCCAGCAGCTTATCAGGAAATCAGCCCCAGCATTTT
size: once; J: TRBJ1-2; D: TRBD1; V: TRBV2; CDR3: CASSEHETGNYGYTF; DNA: TGTGCCAGCAGTGAACACGAGACAGGGAACTATGGCTACACCTTC
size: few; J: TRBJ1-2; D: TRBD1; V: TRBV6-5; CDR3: CASNKGQNYGYTF; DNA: TGTGCCAGCAACAAGGGACAGAACTATGGCTACACCTTC
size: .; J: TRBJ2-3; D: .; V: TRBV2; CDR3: CASSEWGVGTDTQYF; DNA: TGTGCCAGCAGTGAGTGGGGGGTTGGGACAGATACGCAGTATTTT
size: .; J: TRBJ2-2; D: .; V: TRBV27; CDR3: CASSSGLNTGELFF; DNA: TGTGCCAGCAGTTCAGGTCTCAACACCGGGGAGCTGTTTTTT
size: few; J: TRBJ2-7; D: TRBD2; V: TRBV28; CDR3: CASSSWVAGGNEQYF; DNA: TGTGCCAGCAGTTCCTGGGTAGCGGGAGGTAACGAGCAGTACTTC
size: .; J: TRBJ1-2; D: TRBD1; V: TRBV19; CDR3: CASSIMLGTGADGGYTF; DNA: TGTGCCAGTAGTATCATGCTGGGGACAGGGGCGGATGGTGGCTACACCTTC
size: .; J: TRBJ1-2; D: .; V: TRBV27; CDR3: CASSTILGQSTYGYPF; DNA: TGTGCCAGCAGCACGATACTAGGACAGTCGACCTATGGCTACCCCTTC
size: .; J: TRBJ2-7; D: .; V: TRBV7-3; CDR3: CASSSLPAVRQYF; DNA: TGTGCCAGCAGCTCCTTACCAGCGGTGCGACAGTACTTC
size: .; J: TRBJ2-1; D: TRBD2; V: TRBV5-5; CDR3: CASSFGLAGMGEQFF; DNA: TGTGCCAGCAGCTTCGGACTAGCGGGAATGGGGGAGCAGTTCTTC
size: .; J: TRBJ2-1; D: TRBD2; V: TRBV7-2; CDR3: CASRGTSWHEQFF; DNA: TGTGCCAGCAGAGGGACTAGTTGGCATGAGCAGTTCTTC
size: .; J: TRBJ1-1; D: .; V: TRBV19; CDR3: CASSIGQVNTEAFF; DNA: TGTGCCAGTAGTATTGGGCAGGTGAACACTGAAGCTTTCTTT
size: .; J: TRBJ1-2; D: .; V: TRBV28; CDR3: CASSLLFFRAGENYGYTF; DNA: TGTGCCAGTAGTTTATTATTCTTTAGGGCAGGGGAAAACTATGGCTACACCTTC
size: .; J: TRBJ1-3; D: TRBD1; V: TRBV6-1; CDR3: CASRTGGAGNTIYF; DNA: TGTGCCAGCAGAACAGGGGGCGCGGGGAACACCATATATTTT
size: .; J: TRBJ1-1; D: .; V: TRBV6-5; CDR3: CATAISGNTEAFF; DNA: TGTGCCACCGCGATCTCGGGGAACACTGAAGCTTTCTTT
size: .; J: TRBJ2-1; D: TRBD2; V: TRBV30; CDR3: CAWSVLASGSYEQFF; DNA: TGTGCCTGGAGTGTACTGGCTAGCGGGAGTTATGAGCAGTTCTTC
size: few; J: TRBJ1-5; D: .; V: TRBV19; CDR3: CASSFYGSSNQPQHF; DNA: TGTGCCAGTAGTTTTTATGGGAGTAGCAATCAGCCCCAGCATTTT
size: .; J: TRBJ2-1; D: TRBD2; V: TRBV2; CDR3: CASRDGLAGIYEQFF; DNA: TGTGCCAGCAGGGACGGACTAGCGGGGATATATGAGCAGTTCTTC
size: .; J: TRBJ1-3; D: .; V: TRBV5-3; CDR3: CARSPGGASGNTIYF; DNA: TGTGCCAGAAGCCCCGGGGGGGCATCCGGAAACACCATATATTTT
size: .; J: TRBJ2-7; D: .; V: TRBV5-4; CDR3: CASSLGSYSYEQYF; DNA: TGTGCCAGCAGCTTGGGGAGCTATTCCTACGAGCAGTACTTC
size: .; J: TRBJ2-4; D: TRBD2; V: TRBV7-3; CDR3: CATLAGGNIQYF; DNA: TGTGCCACCCTAGCGGGGGGAAACATTCAGTACTTC
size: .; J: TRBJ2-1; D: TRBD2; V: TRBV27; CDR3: CASSKGLDSNEQFF; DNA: TGTGCCAGCAGCAAAGGACTAGATAGCAATGAGCAGTTCTTC
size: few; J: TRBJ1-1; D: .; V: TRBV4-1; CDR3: CASSQAGAGAFF; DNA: TGCGCCAGCAGCCAGGCAGGGGCTGGAGCTTTCTTT
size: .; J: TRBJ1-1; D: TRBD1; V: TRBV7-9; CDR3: CASSPGTGRPTEAFF; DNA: TGTGCCAGCAGCCCCGGGACAGGGAGGCCCACTGAAGCTTTCTTT
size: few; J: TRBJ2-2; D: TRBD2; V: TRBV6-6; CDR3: CASRWTSGYTGELFF; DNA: TGTGCCAGCAGATGGACTAGCGGGTACACCGGGGAGCTGTTTTTT
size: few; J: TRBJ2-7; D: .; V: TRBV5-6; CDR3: CASSLSRVSYEQYF; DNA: TGTGCCAGCAGCTTGTCTCGAGTCTCCTACGAGCAGTACTTC
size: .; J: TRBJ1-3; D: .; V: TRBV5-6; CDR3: CASSLGSGNTIYF; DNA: TGTGCCAGCAGCTTAGGGAGCGGAAACACCATATATTTT
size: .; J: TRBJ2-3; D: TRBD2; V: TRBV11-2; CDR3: CASSFFVGTSPDTQYF; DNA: TGTGCCAGCAGCTTTTTTGTTGGGACTAGCCCGGATACGCAGTATTTT
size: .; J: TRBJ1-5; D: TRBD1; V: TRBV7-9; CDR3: CASSLGQAQPQHF; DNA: TGTGCCAGCAGTTTGGGACAGGCTCAGCCCCAGCATTTT
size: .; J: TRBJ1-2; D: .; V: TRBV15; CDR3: CATSRGGTFGYTF; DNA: TGTGCCACCAGCAGAGGGGGGACTTTTGGCTACACCTTC
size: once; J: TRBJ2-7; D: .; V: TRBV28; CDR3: CASSSSGTSLGEQYF; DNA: TGTGCCAGCAGTTCCAGCGGGACATCCTTGGGCGAGCAGTACTTC
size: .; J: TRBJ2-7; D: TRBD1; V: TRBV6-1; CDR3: CASSARGGQGHYEQYF; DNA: TGTGCCAGCAGTGCCCGTGGGGGACAGGGCCACTACGAGCAGTACTTC
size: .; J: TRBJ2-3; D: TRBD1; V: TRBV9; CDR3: CASSVGQGSTDTQYF; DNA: TGTGCCAGCAGCGTCGGACAGGGTAGCACAGATACGCAGTATTTT
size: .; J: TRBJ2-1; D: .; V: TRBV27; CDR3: CASSLYNEQFF; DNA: TGTGCCAGCAGCCTCTACAATGAGCAGTTCTTC
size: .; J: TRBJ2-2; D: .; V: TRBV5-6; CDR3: CASSWGGAGTGELFF; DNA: TGTGCCAGCAGCTGGGGGGGGGCTGGAACCGGGGAGCTGTTTTTT
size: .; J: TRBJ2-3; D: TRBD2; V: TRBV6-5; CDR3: CASSSGTSGSDTQYF; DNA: TGTGCCAGCAGCTCCGGGACTAGCGGGAGTGATACGCAGTATTTT
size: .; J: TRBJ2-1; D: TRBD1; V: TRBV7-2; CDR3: CASSPDRESEQFF; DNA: TGTGCCAGCAGCCCGGACAGGGAGAGTGAGCAGTTCTTC